This TCR beta chain stems from a study of blood T cells in healthy people across ages. As for this clonotype: Antigen: not known.

V was pared by 6 bases and J by 6 bases, with 6 bases of the junction left unmatched. Germline V gene sequence: CDR1 SQVTM, CDR2 ANQGSEA. This CDR3 has 12 residues. A second about 6 to 11 cycle PCR used barcoded and J-beta primers. Every single cDNA molecule received a tag from a template-switch adaptor with 12 random nucleotides. From each sample, at least 3 million paired-end reads containing CDR3 were obtained. A single record per CDR3 protein comes from TCRdb applying MiXCR to the 5' RACE reads. The sample shows approximately 800,000 distinct CDR3 sequences, roughly 25% of them seen only once. Notes on the study in general: Because sorting was not performed, PBMCs prevented conclusive naive versus antigen-experienced comparison.

The data were also submitted as part of a second study, on T cells of mothers and their children. This second study says: A few healthy Caucasian mothers and their six children were the donors.

The V and J genes are TRBV29-1 and TRBJ2-7, with 9 nucleotides matching TRBD1. The TCR originated in a boy between 10 and 17 years old in good health. The sample taken for sequencing was blood. The CDR3 sequence is CSVGRTGAEQYF. In nucleotides, the CDR3 is TGCAGCGTGGGGAGGACAGGGGCCGAGCAGTACTTC.